This entry is about one T cell receptor (beta chain). Clones were read by immunoSEQ multiplex PCR, and TCRdb kept only the in-frame ones, dropping some. The sample lists under 850,000 clones, roughly 90% occurring once. The record originates from a study of shared T cell receptors in the human thymus. The V end lost 8 bases, the J end lost 4 bases, and 15 bases lay between the germline ends. CDR3 length: 13 amino acids. Germline V gives CDR1 KGHSH, CDR2 LQKENI. These data are also associated with another study on human thymus T cells. That work contributes: As related research reported, thymic repertoires overlapped highly among unrelated individuals.

The sequenced sample consisted of thymocytes. The J gene is TRBJ2-7, the V gene TRBV18; a weak D match, TRBD2 (5 bases). The source is a boy younger than two with a congenital heart defect. This CDR3 is CASPEGYQYEQYF. In nucleotides, the CDR3 is TGTGCCAGCCCCGAGGGCTACCAATACGAGCAGTACTTC.